Listed here are 27 T cell receptor beta chains from one sample, sequenced in a study of beta chain features in type 1 diabetes. The isolated RNA, all of it, was reverse transcribed, so expressed TCRB transcripts were what got sequenced. The assay was immunoSEQ multiplex PCR, and TCRdb's table has in-frame clones only and misses some. Of 300,000 to 450,000 clones in the sample, over 10% were seen once. Specimen: naive CD4+ T cells from blood. Source of these receptors: a man younger than 30 in good health.

This clone was seen a few times. CDR3 nucleotide sequence: TGTGCCAGCTCGCCAACGGGACAGGACTACGAGCAGTACTTC. Residues: CASSPTGQDYEQYF. This rearrangement joins TRBV18 to TRBJ2-7; the match to TRBD1 covers 8 bases. The germline gives CDR1 KGHSH, CDR2 LQKENI. CDR3 length equals 14 residues. V gave up 6 bases and J gave up 3 bases; unmatched junction bases: 7.

CDR3 sequence (DNA): TGTGCCAGCAGCGTAGATCCCCAGGTGGCCCTCAATGAGCAGTTCTTC. It specifies CASSVDPQVALNEQFF. The V call is TRBV9, the J call TRBJ2-1; no firm D call. Trimming took off 0 bases at V and 6 bases at J, with 16 bases between the two ends. The CDR3 runs 16 residues. Germline V gives CDR1 SGDLS, CDR2 YYNGEE.

V is TRBV30 and J is TRBJ1-5; 8 bases map to TRBD1. Germline loops: CDR1 GTSNPN, CDR2 SVGIG (reference sequence). The CDR3 has 17 amino acids. V lost 2 bases, J lost 1 base, and 10 bases stayed unmatched. The CDR3 bases are TGTGCCTGGAGTTATAGGACAGGGACGACGAGCAATCAGCCCCAGCATTTT. Translating gives CAWSYRTGTTSNQPQHF. The full variable domain, with the rest looked up from reference TRBV30 and TRBJ1-5, is SQTIHQWPATLVQPVGSPLSLECTVEGTSNPNLYWYRQAAGRGLQLLFYSVGIGQISSEVPQNLSASRPQDRQFILSSKKLLLSDSGFYLCAWSYRTGTTSNQPQHFGDGTRLSIL.

This chain links TRBV30 with TRBJ2-3, with 10 bases that match TRBD2. Germline-derived CDR1 and CDR2 are GTSNPN and SVGIG (reference sequence). The CDR3 extends over 16 amino acids. The V and J ends lost 0 bases and 0 bases, in that order; junction bases with no gene match: 3. This chain's CDR3 is CAWSVIAGGSTDTQYF. In nucleotides, the CDR3 is TGTGCCTGGAGTGTAATAGCGGGAGGAAGCACAGATACGCAGTATTTT.

This clone was seen only a few times. CDR3 loop: CASSLAAGHKGNTEAFF. The CDR3 DNA sequence: TGTGCCAGCAGCTTAGCCGCAGGGCATAAGGGGAACACTGAAGCTTTCTTT. The V gene is TRBV7-9, the J gene TRBJ1-1; a possible D gene is TRBD1 (5 bases). The CDR3 is 17 amino acids. CDR1 and CDR2 (germline): SEHNR, FQNEAQ (reference sequence). Deletions cut 0 bases from V and 1 base from J, with 15 bases between.

This clone was found a few times. V usage is TRBV7-9 and J usage is TRBJ2-3; tentative D call: TRBD2 (6 bases). This CDR3 is 16 amino acids long. The germline V and J ends were trimmed by 2 bases and 0 bases, with 12 bases remaining between them. Germline values: CDR1 SEHNR, CDR2 FQNEAQ (reference sequence). This chain's CDR3 is CASSLWRRGSTDTQYF. CDR3 in DNA: TGTGCCAGCAGCTTATGGCGGAGGGGCAGCACAGATACGCAGTATTTT.

This clone turned up a few times. The gene calls are TRBV28 and TRBJ2-3, with D perhaps TRBD1 (6 bases). The V end lost 4 bases, the J end lost 3 bases, and 14 bases lay between the germline ends. Germline-derived CDR1 and CDR2 are MDHEN and SYDVKM. The CDR3 length is 15 residues. CDR3 amino acids: CASSSLGARTDTQYF. CDR3 in DNA: TGTGCCAGCAGTTCCTTGGGGGCTAGAACAGATACGCAGTATTTT.

The chain couples TRBV9 to TRBJ2-1, with TRBD2 matching 13 bases. Germline V gene sequence: CDR1 SGDLS, CDR2 YYNGEE. This CDR3 has 16 residues. The V segment lost 1 base and the J segment 5 bases; nucleotides outside the gene matches: 3. CDR3 loop: CASSVPGTSGDNEQFF. Here the CDR3 DNA reads TGTGCCAGCAGCGTACCCGGGACTAGCGGGGACAATGAGCAGTTCTTC.

This clone occurred many times. The chain joins TRBV4-3 to TRBJ1-6; TRBD1 matches 10 bases. The V gene end was trimmed by 4 bases and the J gene end by 7 bases; junction bases not matched to a gene: 10. Germline-derived CDR1 and CDR2 are LGHNA and YSLEER. The CDR3 contains 17 residues. The CDR3 sequence: CASSLPPPGQGNSPLHF. The CDR3 DNA reads TGCGCCAGCAGCCTCCCCCCTCCGGGACAGGGGAATTCACCCCTCCACTTT.

This clone has more than one count but fewer than ten. V is TRBV7-3 and J is TRBJ2-3; 7 positions match TRBD2. Unmatched junction bases numbered 7, after V lost 1 base and J lost 3 bases. This CDR3 is built from 16 residues. Germline V gene sequence: CDR1 SGHTA, CDR2 FQGTGA. The DNA of the CDR3 is TGTGCCAGCAGCTTAATGGGTCTAGCGGAGACAGATACGCAGTATTTT. Protein: CASSLMGLAETDTQYF. Supplemented by reference TRBV7-3 and TRBJ2-3, the full variable domain reads GAGVSQTPSNKVTEKGKYVELRCDPISGHTALYWYRQSLGQGPEFLIYFQGTGAADDSGLPNDRFFAVRPEGSVSTLKIQRTERGDSAVYLCASSLMGLAETDTQYFGPGTRLTVL.

Only a few counts were recorded for this clone. DNA for the CDR3: TGTGCCAGCTCACCACCTGGGACTAGATTGGGTGAGCAGTACTTC. It codes for CASSPPGTRLGEQYF. This chain joins TRBV18 and TRBJ2-7; 8 bases line up with TRBD2. CDR1 and CDR2 (germline): KGHSH, LQKENI. Trimming cost V 0 bases and J 7 bases; bases outside gene matches: 8. CDR3 length: 15 amino acids.

V gene TRBV4-2 combines with J gene TRBJ1-4; D not certain. Germline CDR1 LGHNA, CDR2 YNFKEQ. The CDR3 runs 14 residues. The V end lost 0 bases, the J end lost 8 bases, and 10 bases lay between the germline ends. In DNA, the CDR3 is TGTGCCAGCAGCCAAGAGGCTCCGGGAGAAAAACTGTTTTTT. Translated: CASSQEAPGEKLFF.

The chain employs TRBV28 and TRBJ1-5; D remains ambiguous. The ends were cut back, 7 bases at V and 6 bases at J, with 16 bases in the middle. The CDR3 has 14 amino acids. CDR1 MDHEN and CDR2 SYDVKM come from the germline V gene. This chain's CDR3 is CASTVSEGTQPQHF. CDR3 nucleotide sequence: TGTGCCAGCACTGTTTCGGAGGGCACTCAGCCCCAGCATTTT.

This clone occurred a few times. J is TRBJ2-1 and V is TRBV28; 11 bases map to TRBD2. Germline CDR1 MDHEN, CDR2 SYDVKM. V was pared by 1 base and J by 6 bases, with 14 bases of the junction left unmatched. The CDR3 totals 19 residues. Here the CDR3 reads CASSLSWLAGGSGGNEQFF. CDR3 in DNA: TGTGCCAGCAGTTTATCCTGGCTAGCGGGAGGTTCGGGGGGCAATGAGCAGTTCTTC.

This clone occurred a few times. This rearrangement joins TRBV18 to TRBJ1-1; unclear D gene. CDR1 and CDR2 from the germline V gene are KGHSH and LQKENI. CDR3 length equals 13 residues. With 1 base removed from V and 5 bases from J, the gap between germline ends came to 8 bases. Written as DNA, the CDR3 is TGTGCCAGCTCACCACGAATAGAAACTGAAGCTTTCTTT. This sequence encodes CASSPRIETEAFF.

Regarding this clone: Other DNA sequences from this sample encode an identical CDR3 as well. The CDR3 DNA follows: TGCAGCGTTGATGCCCGTTCCAGGGAGACCCAGTACTTC. Translating gives CSVDARSRETQYF. The V call is TRBV29-1, the J call TRBJ2-5, with no clear D. Per the germline V gene, CDR1 is SQVTM and CDR2 is ANQGSEA. This CDR3 is built from 13 residues. Trimming stripped 3 bases from V and 5 bases from J, with 13 bases between. Filled out from reference TRBV29-1 and TRBJ2-5, the complete variable domain reads SAVISQKPSRDICQRGTSLTIQCQVDSQVTMMFWYRQQPGQSLTLIATANQGSEATYESGFVIDKFPISRPNLTFSTLTVSNMSPEDSSIYLCSVDARSRETQYFGPGTRLLVL.

CDR3 region: CASSRDRAGELFF. Written as DNA, the CDR3 is TGTGCCAGCAGCCGCGACAGGGCCGGGGAGCTGTTTTTT. V usage is TRBV14 and J usage is TRBJ2-2, with 7 bases aligning to TRBD1. The V segment lost 4 bases and the J segment 6 bases; nucleotides outside the gene matches: 2. CDR3 length: 13 residues. The germline CDR1 and CDR2 sequences are SGHDN and FVKESK. The entire variable domain, with the rest obtained from reference TRBV14 and TRBJ2-2, is as follows: EAGVTQFPSHSVIEKGQTVTLRCDPISGHDNLYWYRRVMGKEIKFLLHFVKESKQDESGMPNNRFLAERTGGTYSTLKVQPAELEDSGVYFCASSRDRAGELFFGEGSRLTVL.

This clone was observed a handful of times. The V and J genes are TRBV5-8 and TRBJ1-5; 8 positions agree with TRBD1. The V segment lost 3 bases and the J segment 6 bases; nucleotides outside the gene matches: 8. Germline V gene sequence: CDR1 SGHTS, CDR2 YDEGEE. There are 15 residues in the CDR3. CDR3 nucleotides: TGTGCCAGCAGCTCAGGGGGCTTAAGGGTTCAGCCCCAGCATTTT. Encoded protein: CASSSGGLRVQPQHF.

This clone appeared a few times. This chain connects TRBV7-2 to TRBJ2-7; D may be TRBD1 (6 bases). The germline V gene encodes CDR1 SGHTA and CDR2 FQGNSA. Trimming cost V 5 bases and J 7 bases, with 21 bases left between them. The CDR3 runs to 15 residues. The CDR3 DNA reads as TGTGCCAGCAGCCCACTACCCAGGGGACCAGGGGAGCAGTACTTC. Its translation is CASSPLPRGPGEQYF.

The chain uses TRBV18 and TRBJ2-1, with 7 nucleotides matching TRBD1. In germline, CDR1 is KGHSH, CDR2 LQKENI. CDR3 length: 15 amino acids. V lost 6 bases to trimming and J lost 3 bases; unmatched junction nucleotides: 8. The CDR3 DNA is TGTGCCAGCTCCCCAAACCGGGACAGCTACAATGAGCAGTTCTTC. This encodes CASSPNRDSYNEQFF. The whole variable domain, remainder taken from reference TRBV18 and TRBJ2-1, is NAGVMQNPRHLVRRRGQEARLRCSPMKGHSHVYWYRQLPEEGLKFMVYLQKENIIDESGMPKERFSAEFPKEGPSILRIQQVVRGDSAAYFCASSPNRDSYNEQFFGPGTRLTVL.

There are a few counts of this clone. The chain couples TRBV10-3 to TRBJ1-1; D gene ambiguous. The CDR3 has 15 amino acids. V lost 0 bases to trimming and J lost 5 bases, with 13 bases between them. CDR1 and CDR2 from the germline V gene are ENHRY and SYGVKD. Here the CDR3 DNA reads TGTGCCATCAGTGAGTCAACTTGGGTCGGGACTGAAGCTTTCTTT. It yields the protein CAISESTWVGTEAFF.

J is TRBJ1-6 and V is TRBV9; D is unresolved. The CDR3 is 17 residues long. Germline CDR1 and CDR2: SGDLS and YYNGEE. Between the trimmed V and J ends, which lost 4 bases and 0 bases, there was a span of 14 bases. For the CDR3, the DNA is TGTGCCAGCAGCCCGGCGGGGTTGGCCTCCTATAATTCACCCCTCCACTTT. Translation gives CASSPAGLASYNSPLHF.

This clone came up a few times. The V call is TRBV29-1, the J call TRBJ1-4; no firm D call. V lost 4 bases and J 6 bases, leaving 9 bases between the germline ends. This CDR3 spans 12 amino acids. CDR1 is SQVTM, CDR2 ANQGSEA, per germline. CDR3 nucleotide sequence: TGCAGCGTTGGGGTGCGGGATGAAAAACTGTTTTTT. It yields the protein CSVGVRDEKLFF.

This clone was found a few times. The chain uses TRBV7-9 and TRBJ2-1, with 8 bases fitting TRBD1. CDR3 length: 15 residues. V gave up 1 base and J gave up 3 bases; unmatched junction bases: 2. Germline CDR1 is SEHNR and CDR2 is FQNEAQ (reference sequence). CDR3 sequence reads: CASSLGTGNYNEQFF. CDR3 nucleotides: TGTGCCAGCAGCTTAGGGACAGGGAACTACAATGAGCAGTTCTTC. Full variable domain (remainder filled in from reference TRBV7-9 and TRBJ2-1): DTGVSQNPRHKITKRGQNVTFRCDPISEHNRLYWYRQTLGQGPEFLTYFQNEAQLEKSRLLSDRFSAERPKGSFSTLEIQRTEQGDSAMYLCASSLGTGNYNEQFFGPGTRLTVL.

The CDR3 nucleotides read TGTGCCAGCAGCCTATGGCAAGAGACCCAGTACTTC. Translation: CASSLWQETQYF. The rearrangement uses TRBV11-3 and TRBJ2-5; no firm D call. Germline V gene sequence: CDR1 SGHNT, CDR2 YENEEA. This CDR3 region has 12 residues. Trimming took off 5 bases at V and 2 bases at J, with 6 bases between the two ends. Full variable domain (outside the CDR3, taken from reference TRBV11-3 and TRBJ2-5): EAGVVQSPRYKIIEKKQPVAFWCNPISGHNTLYWYLQNLGQGPELLIRYENEEAVDDSQLPKDRFSAERLKGVDSTLKIQPAELGDSAVYLCASSLWQETQYFGPGTRLLVL.

This clone showed up just a few times. The chain is built from TRBV29-1 and TRBJ2-6; D call uncertain. V gave up 6 bases and J gave up 8 bases, with 17 bases separating them. This CDR3 has 14 amino acids. The germline CDR1 and CDR2 sequences are SQVTM and ANQGSEA. CDR3: CSVNSITDPNVLTF. In DNA form, the CDR3 reads TGCAGCGTAAATAGCATCACCGACCCCAACGTCCTGACTTTC.

The chain couples TRBV15 to TRBJ1-2, with D unresolved. The V and J ends lost 1 base and 2 bases respectively, with 17 bases between them. Germline CDR1 and CDR2: LNHNV and YYDKDF (reference sequence). The CDR3 spans 17 residues. The CDR3 coding sequence is TGTGCCACCAGCAGAGCTCCCTGGGCAGGTGGAAACTATGGCTACACCTTC. Residues: CATSRAPWAGGNYGYTF.